This T cell receptor (beta chain) was sequenced during a study of blood T cell repertoires in COVID-19. The CDR3 is 15 residues long. Germline V CDR1 and CDR2: MDHEN, SYDVKM. V gave up 8 bases and J gave up 6 bases, with 22 bases separating them. As handled by the study authors: Estimation of nucleated cell counts relied on the amplification of reference gene primers. TCRdb's copy holds only in-frame clones and misses some; the assay was immunoSEQ multiplex PCR. V and J calls plus clone size are reproduced from that table; the DNA served to infer D and trimming. The profile shows about 98,000 clones, around nine tenths of them singletons.

The chain carries TRBV28 and TRBJ1-2, with D possibly matching TRBD1 (6 bases). The sample comprised peripheral blood. The source is a middle-aged man with active COVID-19. The CDR3 DNA reads TGTGCCAGCGCATACTCGAGGGGGGGGCTAAATGGCTACACCTTC. Encoded protein: CASAYSRGGLNGYTF.